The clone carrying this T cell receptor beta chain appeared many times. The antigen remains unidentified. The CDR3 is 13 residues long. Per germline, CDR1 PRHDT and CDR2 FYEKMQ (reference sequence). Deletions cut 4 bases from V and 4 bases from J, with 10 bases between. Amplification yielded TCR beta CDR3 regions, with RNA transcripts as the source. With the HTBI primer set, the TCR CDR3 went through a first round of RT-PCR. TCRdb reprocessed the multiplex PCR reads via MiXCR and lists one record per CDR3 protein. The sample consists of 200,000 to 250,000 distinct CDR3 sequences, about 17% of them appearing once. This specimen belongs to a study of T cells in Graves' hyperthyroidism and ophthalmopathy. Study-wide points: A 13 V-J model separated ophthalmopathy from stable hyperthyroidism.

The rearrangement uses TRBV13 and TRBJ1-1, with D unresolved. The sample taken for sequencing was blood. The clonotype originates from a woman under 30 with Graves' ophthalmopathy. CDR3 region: CASSSGMATEAFF. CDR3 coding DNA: TGTGCCAGCAGCTCGGGCATGGCCACTGAAGCTTTCTTT.